The entry that follows covers one T cell receptor (beta chain) sequence. This entry belongs to a study of blood T cell repertoires in COVID-19. Sequencing was performed with immunoSEQ multiplex PCR; in TCRdb, only in-frame clones are kept and a portion is missing. The data contain roughly 140,000 clones, roughly 90% of them singletons. CDR3 length: 11 amino acids. Germline V gene data show CDR1 as SGHAT and CDR2 as FQNNGV. The V end was cut by 1 base, the J end by 9 bases, with 4 bases between. The sequenced material came from PBMCs or T cells enriched from blood (not recorded which). This chain joins TRBV11-2 and TRBJ2-1; no clear D. The TCR sequence derives from a woman aged 25 to 39 with acute COVID-19. This chain's CDR3 is CASSLVLEQFF. CDR3 in DNA: TGTGCCAGCAGCTTAGTTCTTGAGCAGTTCTTC.